The 11 T cell receptor beta chains below were found in one sample sequenced in a study of blood T cells in healthy people across ages. A sample-barcoded 5' primer and a J-beta primer mix were used in a second PCR of roughly 7 to 11 cycles. MiXCR was run by TCRdb on the 5' RACE reads, yielding one entry per CDR3 protein. The table has fewer than 1,000,000 distinct CDR3 sequences, 40% to 50% seen once. Material for sequencing was blood. The receptors shown here come from a man in his sixties in good health.

The V gene is TRBV5-5, the J gene TRBJ1-1; D uncertain. Trimming removed 0 bases at V and 0 bases at J, with 9 bases between. Germline CDR1 SGHKS, CDR2 YYEKEE (reference sequence). This CDR3 has 15 amino acids. Here the CDR3 reads CASSLAGVMNTEAFF. CDR3 bases: TGTGCCAGCAGCTTGGCCGGAGTAATGAACACTGAAGCTTTCTTT.

The chain employs TRBV6-6 and TRBJ2-7, with D perhaps TRBD1 or TRBD2 (5 bases each). Per germline, CDR1 MNHNY and CDR2 SVGAGI (reference sequence). Trimming removed 4 bases at V and 7 bases at J, with 20 bases between. The CDR3 consists of 15 residues. The chain's CDR3 is CASSSPGAGDTEQYF. The CDR3 DNA sequence: TGTGCCAGCAGTTCCCCCGGGGCCGGCGACACGGAGCAGTACTTC.

J is TRBJ2-5 and V is TRBV6-6; tentative D call: TRBD2 (7 bases). The ends were cut back, 10 bases at V and 4 bases at J, with 16 bases in the middle. The germline CDR1 and CDR2 sequences are MNHNY and SVGAGI (reference sequence). This CDR3 region has 13 residues. This chain's CDR3 is CATVSGGGETQYF. CDR3 DNA: TGTGCCACGGTTTCGGGGGGCGGAGAGACCCAGTACTTC.

The chain has TRBV7-2 and TRBJ2-7, with D uncertain. The CDR3 loop spans 13 amino acids. Per germline, CDR1 SGHTA and CDR2 FQGNSA. V dropped 2 bases and J dropped 4 bases, with 9 bases sitting between them. CDR3 sequence (DNA): TGTGCCAGCAGCTTAAAGGCTGAATACGAGCAGTACTTC. This translates into CASSLKAEYEQYF.

This clonotype has at least ten counts. This sequence joins TRBV27 and TRBJ2-5; D is possibly TRBD1 (5 bases). The CDR3 consists of 13 residues. CDR1 and CDR2 (germline): MNHEY, SMNVEV (reference sequence). Deletions cut 5 bases from V and 5 bases from J, with 12 bases between. CDR3 sequence reads: CASSPQTEETQYF. CDR3 nucleotide sequence: TGTGCCAGCAGTCCGCAGACAGAGGAGACCCAGTACTTC.

V is TRBV5-1 and J is TRBJ2-7; 7 positions match TRBD2. This CDR3 contains 14 residues. V lost 1 base to trimming and J lost 2 bases; unmatched junction nucleotides: 3. CDR1 is SGHRS, CDR2 YFSETQ, per germline. CDR3 sequence: CASSLFGGAYEQYF. CDR3 bases: TGCGCCAGCAGCTTGTTTGGGGGGGCCTACGAGCAGTACTTC.

A few counts support this clonotype. J is TRBJ2-7 and V is TRBV29-1; a weak D match, TRBD1 (5 bases). V was pared by 7 bases and J by 5 bases, with 18 bases between. Germline CDR1 SQVTM, CDR2 ANQGSEA. The length of the CDR3 is 13 residues. The CDR3 DNA reads TGCAGCGCCGTTTGGGGCATGGGCCACGAGCAGTACTTC. Its translation: CSAVWGMGHEQYF.

The CDR3 nucleotides read TGTGCCACCAGCAGAGCACTAGCGGGGGGGACGACAGATACGCAGTATTTT. It is translated as CATSRALAGGTTDTQYF. The chain carries TRBV15 and TRBJ2-3; TRBD2 matches 13 bases. The CDR3 totals 17 residues. Trimming cost V 1 base and J 3 bases; bases outside gene matches: 4. The germline CDR1 and CDR2 sequences are LNHNV and YYDKDF (reference sequence).

The rearrangement joins TRBV11-3 to TRBJ2-7, with TRBD1 identical over 7 bases. Germline V CDR1 and CDR2: SGHNT, YENEEA. J gave up 11 bases and V 3 bases, and 7 bases lay outside the gene matches. This CDR3 is 12 amino acids long. CDR3 DNA: TGTGCCAGCAGCTTCGGTGGACAGGCAGAGTACTTC. Translated: CASSFGGQAEYF. Full variable domain (outside the CDR3, taken from reference TRBV11-3 and TRBJ2-7): EAGVVQSPRYKIIEKKQPVAFWCNPISGHNTLYWYLQNLGQGPELLIRYENEEAVDDSQLPKDRFSAERLKGVDSTLKIQPAELGDSAVYLCASSFGGQAEYFGPGTRLTVT.

In regard to this clonotype: One end of the junction fails to match germline, which may point to a read error. The rearrangement links TRBV20-1 to TRBJ2-7; 8 bases map to TRBD1. CDR3 length equals 14 residues. The germline V gene has CDR1 DFQATT and CDR2 SNEGSKA (reference sequence). CDR3 coding DNA: TGCAGTGCTAGAGAGGGACAGGCCGCCTGCGAGCAGTACTTT. This sequence encodes CSAREGQAACEQYF.

The chain carries TRBV5-5 and TRBJ2-1; D gene unclear. There are 13 residues in the CDR3. V lost 2 bases and J 6 bases, leaving 9 bases between the germline ends. Germline values: CDR1 SGHKS, CDR2 YYEKEE (reference sequence). CDR3 DNA sequence: TGTGCCAGCAGCTTTCCGTCCAGCAATGAGCAGTTCTTC. This encodes CASSFPSSNEQFF.